This record concerns one T cell receptor beta chain sequence. Its antigen is not known. The entry originates in a study of a mutant IDH1 vaccine in newly diagnosed glioma. Study in general: Sex distribution of treated patients was approximately 62% male and about 38% female; mean age was about 40 years. Prior therapy was radiotherapy, temozolomide, or both; most received both.

This CDR3 comprises 14 residues. V lost 4 bases and J 5 bases, leaving 14 bases between the germline ends. Germline V gene lookup returns CDR1 MNHEY and CDR2 SVGAGI. Profiling relied on immunoSEQ multiplex PCR, and the TCRdb table lists in-frame clones only, not all of them. The repertoire consists of some 70,000 clones, with about four fifths occurring once and the leading ten covering approximately 8.2%. The sample's time point: baseline, week 1 (first vaccination visit). Noted treatment: pre-vaccination baseline after standard-of-care therapy. Study-level findings and limits: Evidence of vaccine-induced immune responses was documented in 80% to 95% of patients.

The starting material was PBMCs, obtained from a glioma patient treated with radiotherapy, temozolomide or both. The chain recombines TRBV6-5 with TRBJ1-1; possibly TRBD1 for D (5 bases). The source is a man aged 45-60 years with glioma. DNA for the CDR3: TGTGCCAGCAGTTCACAGGCCCAGGTAACTGAAGCTTTCTTT. Encoded protein: CASSSQAQVTEAFF.